The 32 T cell receptor beta chains listed next were all sequenced from one sample in a study of regulatory T cells in long-lasting Graves disease. The sample's time point: persistent/refractory GD, antithyroid drugs over 5 years with positive TRAb. PBMC-derived RNA was used for the TCR library. Construction of the TCR beta libraries employed iRepertoire HTBI primers in conjunction with Arm-PCR of CDR3 regions. Each CDR3 protein is one row after TCRdb ran MiXCR on the multiplex PCR reads. The table shows approximately 440,000 distinct CDR3 sequences, with about a quarter occurring only once. This material consisted of peripheral blood mononuclear cells (PBMCs), taken when the disease was refractory, from a patient treated with antithyroid drugs. The receptors stem from a female donor with Graves disease.

This clonotype occurred a few times. V gene TRBV20-1 combines with J gene TRBJ2-7, with D hard to call. Trimming shortened V by 0 bases and J by 4 bases, and 10 bases separated the two germline ends. The V gene's germline CDR1 is DFQATT and CDR2 SNEGSKA (reference sequence). The CDR3 spans 13 residues. In nucleotides, the CDR3 is TGCAGTGCTAGAGATCGCCAACGGTACGAGCAGTACTTC. Translating gives CSARDRQRYEQYF.

This chain links TRBV20-1 with TRBJ2-7; possibly TRBD1 for D (5 bases). The CDR3 is 13 residues long. V gave up 1 base and J gave up 2 bases, with 9 bases separating them. Germline V gene data show CDR1 as DFQATT and CDR2 as SNEGSKA (reference sequence). CDR3 coding DNA: TGCAGTGCTAGAGTTACAGGAGCCTACGAGCAGTACTTC. Protein product: CSARVTGAYEQYF.

The gene calls are TRBV6-4 and TRBJ2-7; D is possibly TRBD1 (6 bases). There are 13 residues in the CDR3. V dropped 5 bases and J dropped 5 bases, with 13 bases sitting between them. Germline V lookup: CDR1 MRHNA, CDR2 SNTAGT. The CDR3 here is CASSSSTGNEQYF. The CDR3 region has the DNA TGTGCCAGCAGTTCCAGCACAGGGAACGAGCAGTACTTC.

This clonotype was observed at least ten times. The rearrangement links TRBV20-1 to TRBJ1-2; D remains ambiguous. The CDR3 is 13 amino acids. In germline, CDR1 is DFQATT, CDR2 SNEGSKA (reference sequence). V was clipped by 2 bases and J by 0 bases, with 7 bases between them. The CDR3 here is CSARRQPNYGYTF. DNA of the CDR3: TGCAGTGCTAGACGACAACCTAACTATGGCTACACCTTC.

This clonotype occurred many times. The chain joins TRBV12-3 or TRBV12-4 to TRBJ1-5; D call uncertain. The CDR3 consists of 16 residues. The ends were cut back, 1 base at V and 4 bases at J, with 14 bases in the middle. The CDR3 DNA reads TGTGCCAGCAGTTTAGAGGCCGAGGAACTTAATCAGCCCCAGCATTTT. Its translation is CASSLEAEELNQPQHF.

This clonotype has a count of ten or more. The chain combines TRBV7-9 with TRBJ2-5; 8 bases line up with TRBD2. This CDR3 is 16 amino acids long. V trimming: 5 bases; J trimming: 3 bases; junction bases outside the gene matches: 11. CDR1 is SEHNR, CDR2 FQNEAQ, per germline (reference sequence). This CDR3 reads CASSVQPQAGEETQYF. CDR3 DNA: TGTGCCAGCAGCGTCCAGCCCCAAGCGGGAGAAGAGACCCAGTACTTC. Using reference TRBV7-9 and TRBJ2-5 for the parts outside the CDR3, the full variable domain is DTGVSQNPRHKITKRGQNVTFRCDPISEHNRLYWYRQTLGQGPEFLTYFQNEAQLEKSRLLSDRFSAERPKGSFSTLEIQRTEQGDSAMYLCASSVQPQAGEETQYFGPGTRLLVL.

This rearrangement joins TRBV28 to TRBJ2-7; either TRBD1 or TRBD2 may fit D (5 bases each). Per the germline V gene, CDR1 is MDHEN and CDR2 is SYDVKM. This CDR3 is 15 amino acids long. The germline V and J ends were trimmed by 4 bases and 3 bases, with 16 bases remaining between them. The CDR3 reads CASSSSGIRGYEQYF. The CDR3 nucleotides read TGTGCCAGCAGTTCATCCGGGATAAGGGGCTACGAGCAGTACTTC. The full variable domain, completed using reference TRBV28 and TRBJ2-7, is DVKVTQSSRYLVKRTGEKVFLECVQDMDHENMFWYRQDPGLGLRLIYFSYDVKMKEKGDIPEGYSVSREKKERFSLILESASTNQTSMYLCASSSSGIRGYEQYFGPGTRLTVT.

There are many counts of this clonotype. The chain uses TRBV20-1 and TRBJ2-5; 7 nucleotides match TRBD1. CDR3 size: 15 residues. The germline V gene encodes CDR1 DFQATT and CDR2 SNEGSKA (reference sequence). The J segment lost 5 bases and the V segment lost 0 bases, leaving 9 bases of the junction unmatched. CDR3 nucleotides: TGCAGTGCTAGAGATCGGGGACAGTCACGCGAGACCCAGTACTTC. It codes for CSARDRGQSRETQYF.

V gene TRBV7-9 combines with J gene TRBJ2-2; perhaps TRBD2 as D (6 bases). Trimming removed 4 bases at V and 1 base at J, with 13 bases between. In germline, CDR1 is SEHNR, CDR2 FQNEAQ (reference sequence). CDR3 length: 16 amino acids. CDR3: CASSSGGSGNTGELFF. CDR3 DNA: TGTGCCAGCAGCTCCGGGGGTAGCGGGAACACCGGGGAGCTGTTTTTT.

This rearrangement joins TRBV20-1 to TRBJ1-2; no reliable D call. This CDR3 is 11 amino acids long. Trimming left V 1 base short and J 4 bases short, with 4 bases between. CDR1 is DFQATT, CDR2 SNEGSKA, per germline (reference sequence). The CDR3 DNA follows: TGCAGTGCTAGAGCGGCCTATGGCTACACCTTC. This translates into CSARAAYGYTF.

This chain connects TRBV12-3 or TRBV12-4 to TRBJ2-2, with 11 bases fitting TRBD2. With 6 bases clipped from V and 3 bases from J, the junction kept 6 bases outside the gene matches. The CDR3 runs 16 residues. The CDR3 nucleotides read TGTGCCAGCAGCTCCGGGACTAGCGGTTACACCGGGGAGCTGTTTTTT. Residues: CASSSGTSGYTGELFF.

The chain combines TRBV10-3 with TRBJ1-5; TRBD1 aligns across 11 bases. CDR1 is ENHRY and CDR2 is SYGVKD in the germline V gene. This CDR3 comprises 15 residues. V trimming: 6 bases; J trimming: 4 bases; junction bases outside the gene matches: 5. DNA for the CDR3: TGTGCCATCAGCGGGGACAGGGGGAATAATCAGCCCCAGCATTTT. This encodes CAISGDRGNNQPQHF.

The chain is built from TRBV13 and TRBJ2-2; D is ambiguous. The V gene lost 3 bases and the J gene lost 5 bases, with 10 bases spanning the gap. The CDR3 length is 14 residues. Looked up from germline, CDR1 is PRHDT and CDR2 is FYEKMQ (reference sequence). The CDR3 loop is CASSFLVGTGELFF. The CDR3, as DNA: TGTGCCAGCAGCTTTTTAGTGGGAACCGGGGAGCTGTTTTTT.

This clonotype turned up a few times. The chain uses TRBV24-1 and TRBJ2-7; 11 nucleotides align to TRBD2. V gave up 6 bases and J gave up 1 base; unmatched junction bases: 7. CDR3 length equals 16 residues. From germline, CDR1 is KGHDR and CDR2 SFDVKD. The CDR3, as DNA: TGTGCCACCAGTCCCGCCGGGACTAGCGGTTCCTACGAGCAGTACTTC. It translates to CATSPAGTSGSYEQYF.

The chain has TRBV7-2 and TRBJ2-7, with 11 bases identical to TRBD2. V was pared by 4 bases and J by 3 bases, with 8 bases of the junction left unmatched. Germline V gives CDR1 SGHTA, CDR2 FQGNSA. There are 16 residues in the CDR3. The CDR3 loop reads CASSYSTSGSLYEQYF. The CDR3 nucleotides are TGTGCCAGCAGCTATTCCACTAGCGGGAGTCTCTACGAGCAGTACTTC.

This clonotype was detected many times. J is TRBJ2-7 and V is TRBV6-1; D not certain. Trimming took 6 bases from V and 0 from J, leaving 12 bases between them. Germline CDR1 is MNHNS and CDR2 is SASEGT. This CDR3 has 14 amino acids. CDR3 nucleotides: TGTGCCAGCAGGGGCCAGACGAGCTCCTACGAGCAGTACTTC. This sequence encodes CASRGQTSSYEQYF.

This chain uses TRBV18 with TRBJ1-2; the match to TRBD1 covers 7 bases. Germline lookup yields CDR1 KGHSH and CDR2 LQKENI. This CDR3 comprises 13 residues. J gave up 8 bases and V 6 bases, and 9 bases lay outside the gene matches. CDR3 coding DNA: TGTGCCAGCTCTCCCACAGGGGACGAAGGCTACACCTTC. Its protein is CASSPTGDEGYTF. Full variable domain (outside the CDR3, taken from reference TRBV18 and TRBJ1-2): NAGVMQNPRHLVRRRGQEARLRCSPMKGHSHVYWYRQLPEEGLKFMVYLQKENIIDESGMPKERFSAEFPKEGPSILRIQQVVRGDSAAYFCASSPTGDEGYTFGSGTRLTVV.

This clonotype was recorded a few times. The chain links TRBV15 to TRBJ1-2, with a tentative D call TRBD1 (5 bases). V shed 0 bases and J shed 9 bases, with 14 bases lying between them. The germline V gene has CDR1 LNHNV and CDR2 YYDKDF (reference sequence). This CDR3 is built from 14 residues. The DNA of the CDR3 is TGTGCCACCAGCAGAGATAAAGGGGTTCTACGCTACACCTTC. Protein product: CATSRDKGVLRYTF.

The chain employs TRBV30 and TRBJ1-6; D is unresolved. V was clipped by 2 bases and J by 7 bases, with 12 bases between them. This CDR3 is 14 amino acids long. Germline CDR1 is GTSNPN and CDR2 is SVGIG (reference sequence). The CDR3 nucleotides are TGTGCCTGGAGTCATGATGCTAGGAATTCACCCCTCCACTTT. It encodes CAWSHDARNSPLHF.

The chain is built from TRBV2 and TRBJ1-3, with a tentative D call TRBD1 (6 bases). The CDR3 consists of 14 residues. V was clipped by 6 bases and J by 1 base, with 10 bases between them. Germline values: CDR1 SNHLY, CDR2 FYNNEI. The CDR3 is CASRAGASGNTIYF. The CDR3 region has the DNA TGTGCCAGCAGAGCAGGGGCTTCTGGAAACACCATATATTTT.

This sequence joins TRBV10-3 and TRBJ1-2; D is ambiguous. V was clipped by 0 bases and J by 0 bases, with 14 bases between them. The CDR3 consists of 17 residues. The germline V gene encodes CDR1 ENHRY and CDR2 SYGVKD. The CDR3 region is CAISESRLGGTNYGYTF. DNA of the CDR3: TGTGCCATCAGTGAGTCGAGGTTAGGTGGGACTAACTATGGCTACACCTTC.

The CDR3 region has the DNA TGTGCCAGCAGATTGTTGACAGAGAACACTGAAGCTTTCTTT. This encodes CASRLLTENTEAFF. The V gene is TRBV6-1, the J gene TRBJ1-1, with D possibly TRBD1 on 5 matching bases. Germline loops: CDR1 MNHNS, CDR2 SASEGT. The V gene lost 6 bases and the J gene lost 1 base, with 12 bases spanning the gap. The CDR3 loop spans 14 amino acids.

This chain uses TRBV5-6 with TRBJ1-1, with 11 bases identical to TRBD1. The trim removed 3 bases at V and 1 base at J, leaving 5 bases unmatched. Germline V gene lookup returns CDR1 SGHDT and CDR2 YYEEEE. This CDR3 region has 16 residues. CDR3 amino acids: CASSSGTGGTNTEAFF. The CDR3 bases are TGTGCCAGCAGCTCGGGGACAGGGGGGACGAACACTGAAGCTTTCTTT.

This clonotype was found a few times. J is TRBJ1-1 and V is TRBV12-3 or TRBV12-4; D is possibly TRBD1 (5 bases). V was shortened by 3 bases and J by 6 bases, with 11 bases between the two germline ends. The CDR3 has 13 amino acids. The CDR3 spells CASSLSGKAEAFF. The DNA of the CDR3 is TGTGCCAGCAGTTTGTCAGGGAAGGCTGAAGCTTTCTTT.

The chain recombines TRBV24-1 with TRBJ2-2, with 10 nucleotides matching TRBD1. From germline, CDR1 is KGHDR and CDR2 SFDVKD. The CDR3 spans 15 residues. J lost 6 bases, V lost 7 bases, and 7 bases had no gene match. In DNA form, the CDR3 reads TGTGCCACCAGCAAGACAGGGGGCGCTGCCGGGGAGCTGTTTTTT. This translates into CATSKTGGAAGELFF.

CDR3 loop: CASSELVGAGNTIYF. Written as DNA, the CDR3 is TGTGCCAGCAGTGAATTGGTAGGGGCTGGAAACACCATATATTTT. The chain uses TRBV2 and TRBJ1-3; D is perhaps TRBD1 (5 bases). V shed 2 bases and J shed 2 bases, with 10 bases lying between them. Germline V gene sequence: CDR1 SNHLY, CDR2 FYNNEI. This CDR3 has 15 amino acids.

This clonotype appeared many times. The chain employs TRBV29-1 and TRBJ2-5; TRBD1 or TRBD2 may be the D gene (5 bases each). Germline V CDR1 and CDR2: SQVTM, ANQGSEA. Trimming shortened V by 6 bases and J by 9 bases, and 17 bases separated the two germline ends. The CDR3 covers 12 residues. CDR3 region: CSVGSGTGSQYF. DNA for the CDR3: TGCAGCGTAGGATCCGGGACCGGGTCCCAGTACTTC.

This clonotype has more than one count but fewer than ten. The rearrangement joins TRBV20-1 to TRBJ2-2; D possibly corresponds to TRBD2 (6 bases). Looked up from germline, CDR1 is DFQATT and CDR2 is SNEGSKA (reference sequence). The ends were cut back, 0 bases at V and 4 bases at J, with 15 bases in the middle. The CDR3 totals 16 residues. Written as DNA, the CDR3 is TGCAGTGCTAGAGATCTCGTGCGGGACCGCACCGGGGAGCTGTTTTTT. It codes for CSARDLVRDRTGELFF.

This clonotype was recorded many times. The genes are TRBV12-3 or TRBV12-4 and TRBJ2-7, with D uncertain. Trimming cost V 6 bases and J 2 bases, with 5 bases left between them. The CDR3 covers 11 residues. The CDR3 reads CASRPTYEQYF. The CDR3 nucleotides are TGTGCCAGCAGACCAACCTACGAGCAGTACTTC.

This clonotype has at least ten counts. V gene TRBV5-1 combines with J gene TRBJ1-1; a weak D match, TRBD1 (5 bases). The CDR3 is 18 residues long. The germline gives CDR1 SGHRS, CDR2 YFSETQ. V lost 4 bases, J lost 3 bases, and 25 bases lay in between. Here the CDR3 reads CASSPADKTAFGDTEAFF. The DNA for the CDR3 is TGCGCCAGCAGCCCTGCGGATAAGACAGCATTCGGGGACACTGAAGCTTTCTTT.

The chain recombines TRBV28 with TRBJ2-1; TRBD1 is a possible D gene (6 bases). CDR3 length: 19 residues. V lost 7 bases, J lost 0 bases, and 25 bases lay in between. Per germline, CDR1 MDHEN and CDR2 SYDVKM. The CDR3 sequence: CASTPYDPVGGASYNEQFF. Written as DNA, the CDR3 is TGTGCCAGCACACCTTATGACCCGGTAGGGGGAGCCTCCTACAATGAGCAGTTCTTC.

V is TRBV24-1 and J is TRBJ1-4; the D gene is possibly TRBD1 (5 bases). With 3 bases removed from V and 5 bases from J, the gap between germline ends came to 15 bases. Germline assignment: CDR1 KGHDR and CDR2 SFDVKD. This CDR3 comprises 16 residues. Here the CDR3 reads CATSDRPGPRNEKLFF. In nucleotides, the CDR3 is TGTGCCACCAGTGATCGGCCGGGACCACGGAATGAAAAACTGTTTTTT.